These 3 T cell receptor beta chains came from one sample sequenced in a study of chemoradiotherapy in HPV16-positive cancers. Using immunoSEQ multiplex PCR, the repertoire was profiled, and TCRdb retains in-frame clones only, with some absent. The profile covers roughly 13,000 clones, with 69% appearing a single time and approximately 18% taken by the ten largest. The sample was acquired from a patient who underwent chemoradiotherapy. These TCRs come from a human donor with HPV-associated anogenital cancer.

In this sample, this clone turned up a few times. The J gene is TRBJ1-1, the V gene TRBV2; D possibly corresponds to TRBD1 (5 bases). Between the trimmed V and J ends, which lost 3 bases and 12 bases, there was a span of 32 bases. This CDR3 is built from 18 residues. CDR1 and CDR2 from the germline V gene are SNHLY and FYNNEI. The CDR3 loop is CASSEGQAATTLKLSSFF. The CDR3 coding sequence is TGTGCCAGCAGTGAGGGGCAGGCGGCGACAACACTGAAGCTTTCCTCTTTCTTT.

V usage is TRBV29-1 and J usage is TRBJ2-7, with D hard to call. The CDR3 covers 11 residues. CDR1 and CDR2 (germline): SQVTM, ANQGSEA. V was shortened by 5 bases and J by 0 bases, with 5 bases between the two germline ends. This chain's CDR3 is CSVHTSYEQYF. The CDR3 bases are TGCAGCGTTCACACCTCCTACGAGCAGTACTTC.

CDR3 nucleotides: TGTGCCAGCTCAACTTTCTTGAGCAGGGCCCGACGGGCCAACACCGGGGAGCTGTTTTTT. This gives the protein CASSTFLSRARRANTGELFF. The genes are TRBV18 and TRBJ2-2; perhaps TRBD1 as D (5 bases). The CDR3 spans 20 residues. V lost 5 bases, J lost 2 bases, and 27 bases lay in between. Looked up from germline, CDR1 is KGHSH and CDR2 is LQKENI.